The table lists the clone carrying this T cell receptor (beta chain) with a few counts. Its antigen is as yet unknown. From the 5' RACE reads, TCRdb called clonotypes with MiXCR, one entry per CDR3 protein. The sample carries approximately 200,000 distinct CDR3 sequences, approximately 16% recorded once. The data belong to a study of T-cell memory formation after mild COVID-19. Study results and limitations: Clonal second-wave expansions that peaked on day 37 had unconfirmed SARS-CoV-2 specificity.

Trimming at V came to 6 bases and at J to 7 bases, leaving 13 bases not matched to a gene. The CDR3 spans 15 residues. Germline CDR1 is SGHVS and CDR2 is FQNEAQ. Sequenced sample: PBMCs or a T cell subset sorted from them (not recorded which). This chain connects TRBV7-8 to TRBJ2-5; 8 bases map to TRBD1. This clonotype was obtained from an adult woman who had mild COVID-19 (a few samples of this study predate the infection). Cell type and time point are not known. CDR3 sequence reads: CASREWTGSGGTQYF. DNA of the CDR3: TGTGCCAGCAGAGAGTGGACAGGGAGCGGAGGGACCCAGTACTTC.